This T cell receptor beta chain was observed in a study of CD8 T cells in Susac syndrome. RNA in amounts of roughly 0.5 to 1 ug was reverse transcribed with random hexamers. immunoSEQ multiplex PCR amplified TCR beta CDR3 across 54 Vbeta, 13 Jbeta. MiXCR was run by TCRdb on the immunoSEQ multiplex PCR reads, yielding one entry per CDR3 protein. The sample shows 150,000 to 200,000 distinct CDR3 sequences, 85% to 95% of them seen only once. V shed 3 bases and J shed 0 bases, with 16 bases lying between them. The CDR3 extends over 17 amino acids. CDR1 and CDR2 (germline): SGHRS, YFSETQ. The sequencing input was CD4+ T cells from PBMCs. The chain employs TRBV5-1 and TRBJ2-4, with D uncertain. The source of this sequence is a human donor in good health. The CDR3 reads CASSWTAETLAKNIQYF. The CDR3 DNA sequence: TGCGCCAGCAGCTGGACCGCTGAGACATTAGCCAAAAACATTCAGTACTTC.